The present T cell receptor (beta chain) was sequenced within a study of OX40 agonist ivuxolimab in advanced cancers. Describing the broader study: Ivuxolimab, which targeted the costimulatory receptor OX40 (CD134), was an agonistic, fully human IgG2 monoclonal antibody. Intravenous ivuxolimab was administered to patients every 2 weeks at six dose levels: 0.01, 0.1, 0.3, 1.5, 3 and 10 mg/kg. Among the roughly 52 dose-escalation patients, 19 had hepatocellular carcinoma, around 15 melanoma, 9 renal cell carcinoma and 9 head and neck cancer. The dose-escalation cohort was approximately 83% male with a mean age of roughly 62 years, ranging from roughly 23 to 90. Patients were allowed to have had prior anti-PD-1, anti-PD-L1 or anti-CTLA-4 therapy, and approximately 43% of the dose-escalation patients had previously received checkpoint inhibitors. Three dose-escalation patients achieved partial responses, one with hepatocellular carcinoma and two with cutaneous melanoma. The point of sequencing TCRbeta in the periphery was to test whether ivuxolimab changed TCR sequence diversity and drove clonal T-cell expansion. The monotherapy dose-escalation portion (N of about 50 patients) of the phase I ivuxolimab trial is reported in the paper.

Paper-wide results and their limitations: On average, CD8+ T cells showed more expanded clones than CD4+ T cells after ivuxolimab. Partial responders in the 0.1-3.0 mg/kg groups had among the lowest normalized peripheral clonal expansion, especially among CD8+ T cells. Antigen specificity was not determined for the clonally expanded peripheral T cells. Low levels of normalized T-cell clonal expansion were also seen in some patients who did not respond. Clonal expansion of both CD4+ and CD8+ blood T cells was observed from baseline to week 6 at doses 0.1 to 3.0 mg/kg.

On this clone itself: This clone's antigen is unknown. No qualities accompany the bases; no much larger clone lies one base away.

Genomic DNA was extracted from sorted cells for sequencing of the TCRbeta CDR3 region. The immunoSEQ Assay was used for sequencing of TCRbeta CDR3 regions. TCRdb holds this immuneACCESS table with in-frame rearrangements only. Some clones are missing; in checked studies, unresolved V genes explain under half, and the rest has no known cause. The sample table records tens of thousands of clones; 65% to 90% of these occur just once. The top ten constitute 0.95% to 1.3% of the sample. The CDR3, cysteine through phenylalanine, is 12 amino acids long. This entry keeps only the CDR3 DNA: 36 bases, framed from base 1. CDR1 SGHNT and CDR2 YENEEA were looked up in the germline V gene. The germline ends are 12 bases apart after V is trimmed by 5 bases and J by 10 bases. The trial excluded patients who had a history of autoimmune disease or were on systemic immunosuppression. Peripheral blood for TCR sequencing was collected from all dose cohorts at baseline, on cycle 4 day 1, and on cycle 7 day 1. The samples were drawn from a first-in-human, open-label, multicenter phase I dose-escalation trial of ivuxolimab. The trial enrolled adults with locally advanced or metastatic head and neck squamous cell, hepatocellular, melanoma or renal cell carcinoma. Before TCR sequencing, CD4+ T cells and CD8+ T cells were sorted from peripheral blood as separate populations.

The chain employs TRBV11-3 and TRBJ2-1; the D segment might be TRBD1 or TRBD2, since each matches 5 bases. The input for sequencing was CD4+ or CD8+ T cells sorted from blood, taken in a trial of the OX40 agonist ivuxolimab. This TCR derives from an adult with an advanced solid tumor such as melanoma, head and neck, liver or kidney cancer. The DNA reads TGTGCCAGCAGCCCGGTGGGGGACGAGCAGTTCTTC. This translates into CASSPVGDEQFF. Beyond the CDR3, the reference TRBV11-3 and TRBJ2-1 genes provide the residues; the full variable domain reads: EAGVVQSPRYKIIEKKQPVAFWCNPISGHNTLYWYLQNLGQGPELLIRYENEEAVDDSQLPKDRFSAERLKGVDSTLKIQPAELGDSAVYLCASSPVGDEQFFGPGTRLTVL.